The 6 T cell receptor beta chains below all came from one sample that was sequenced in a study of T cells in women clearing cervical HPV infection. Profiling relied on immunoSEQ multiplex PCR, and the TCRdb table lists in-frame clones only, not all of them. This sample's table reports around 46,000 clones. The specimen sequenced was blood buffy coat. The source is a woman aged 18-69 years with a cervical HPV16 infection that either progressed to CIN3+ or cleared (not recorded which).

About this clone: The read falls 3 residues short of the CDR3 end, and the missing part is taken from the germline J gene. The J gene is TRBJ1-5, the V gene TRBV20-1; weak D call: TRBD1 (6 bases). The V and J ends lost 6 bases and 3 bases respectively, with 12 bases between them. The CDR3 runs to 13 residues. Germline loops: CDR1 DFQATT, CDR2 SNEGSKA (reference sequence). The covered CDR3 bases are TGCAGTGCACAACAGGGAACCAATCAGCCC. Its protein product is CSAQQGTNQP. The CDR3 reads in full as CSAQQGTNQPQHF.

Details on this clone: Read sequence stops 3 residues before the CDR3 end, and the germline J gene provides the missing end. The chain has TRBV5-1 and TRBJ2-3; maybe TRBD1 (6 bases). This CDR3 spans 16 amino acids. Germline V gene data show CDR1 as SGHRS and CDR2 as YFSETQ. Trimming left V 1 base short and J 6 bases short, with 18 bases between. The CDR3 sequence: CASSLSWGPPRDTQYF. Incomplete CDR3 DNA: TGCGCCAGCAGCTTGTCGTGGGGGCCCCCCAGGGATACG.

Regarding this clone: The read comes to an end 3 residues before the CDR3 does, leaving the germline J gene to fill in the end. The rearrangement links TRBV6-1 to TRBJ2-5; the D gene is possibly TRBD2 (6 bases). The CDR3 consists of 16 residues. V gave up 3 bases and J gave up 4 bases, with 18 bases separating them. Germline values: CDR1 MNHNS, CDR2 SASEGT. The CDR3 sequence: CASSDSGLLEGETQYF. Partial CDR3 DNA: TGTGCCAGCAGTGATTCGGGACTCCTTGAGGGAGAGACC.

As regards this clone: Read data end 3 residues before the CDR3 end; the end is taken from the germline J gene. The V and J genes are TRBV19 and TRBJ1-3, with D maybe TRBD1 (5 bases). The CDR3 has 15 residues. Germline CDR1 reads LNHDA; CDR2 reads SQIVND (reference sequence). The V and J ends lost 5 bases and 0 bases respectively, with 11 bases between them. The CDR3: CASSAGPYSGNTIYF. Incomplete CDR3 DNA: TGTGCCAGTAGTGCGGGGCCCTACTCTGGAAACACC. Drawing the rest from reference TRBV19 and TRBJ1-3, the complete variable domain is DGGITQSPKYLFRKEGQNVTLSCEQNLNHDAMYWYRQDPGQGLRLIYYSQIVNDFQKGDIAEGYSVSREKKESFPLTVTSAQKNPTAFYLCASSAGPYSGNTIYFGEGSWLTVV.

As for this clone: Coverage ceases 3 residues before the CDR3 finishes, and the germline J gene fills in the end. The chain combines TRBV18 with TRBJ2-2, with D perhaps matching TRBD1 (5 bases). CDR1 is KGHSH, CDR2 LQKENI, per germline. The CDR3 is 16 residues long. CDR3 loop: CASSPLTNSGANVLFF. CDR3 bases read: TGTGCCAGCTCACCACTGACAAACTCTGGGGCCAACGTG.

A note on this clone: The read falls 3 residues short of the CDR3 end, and the missing part is taken from the germline J gene. The chain recombines TRBV7-9 with TRBJ1-2, with TRBD1 matching over 8 bases. Germline V gene data show CDR1 as SEHNR and CDR2 as FQNEAQ (reference sequence). The CDR3 contains 15 residues. V was clipped by 1 base and J by 6 bases; unmatched bases: 7. CDR3 bases read: TGTGCCAGCAGCTTAGTATCAGGGGGCGTTGATGGC. Protein sequence: CASSLVSGGVDG. The CDR3 reads in full as CASSLVSGGVDGYTF.